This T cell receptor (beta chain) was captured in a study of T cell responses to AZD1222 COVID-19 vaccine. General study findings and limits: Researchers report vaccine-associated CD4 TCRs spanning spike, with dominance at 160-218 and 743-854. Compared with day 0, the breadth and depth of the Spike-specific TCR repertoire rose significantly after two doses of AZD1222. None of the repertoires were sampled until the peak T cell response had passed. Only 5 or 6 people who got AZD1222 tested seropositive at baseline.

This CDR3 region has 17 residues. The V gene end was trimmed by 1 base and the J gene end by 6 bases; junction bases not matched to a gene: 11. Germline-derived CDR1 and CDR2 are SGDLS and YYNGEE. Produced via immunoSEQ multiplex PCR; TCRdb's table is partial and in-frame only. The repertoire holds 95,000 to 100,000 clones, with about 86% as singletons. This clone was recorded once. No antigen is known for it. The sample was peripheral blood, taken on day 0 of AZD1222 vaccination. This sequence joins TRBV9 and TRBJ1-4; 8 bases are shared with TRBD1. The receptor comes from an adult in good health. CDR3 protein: CASSVSGRQGQDEKLFF. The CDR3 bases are TGTGCCAGCAGCGTATCAGGCCGACAGGGACAGGATGAAAAACTGTTTTTT. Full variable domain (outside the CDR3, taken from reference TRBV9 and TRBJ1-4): DSGVTQTPKHLITATGQRVTLRCSPRSGDLSVYWYQQSLDQGLQFLIQYYNGEERAKGNILERFSAQQFPDLHSELNLSSLELGDSALYFCASSVSGRQGQDEKLFFGSGTQLSVL.